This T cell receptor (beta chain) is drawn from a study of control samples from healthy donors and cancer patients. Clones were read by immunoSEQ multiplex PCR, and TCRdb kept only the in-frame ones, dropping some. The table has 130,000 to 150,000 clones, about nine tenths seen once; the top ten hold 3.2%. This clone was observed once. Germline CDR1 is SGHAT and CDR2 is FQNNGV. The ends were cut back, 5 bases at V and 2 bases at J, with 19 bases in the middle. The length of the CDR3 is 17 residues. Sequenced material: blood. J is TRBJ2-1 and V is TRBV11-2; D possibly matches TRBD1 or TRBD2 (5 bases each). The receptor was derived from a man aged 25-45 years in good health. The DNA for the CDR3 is TGTGCCAGCAGCGGACAACACCTGAGGGGACCCTACAATGAGCAGTTCTTC. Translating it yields CASSGQHLRGPYNEQFF.